One T cell receptor (beta chain) is described in this entry. The antigen is unknown. The data stem from a study of lung T cells in sarcoidosis with Löfgren's syndrome. Looking at the study overall: Löfgren's syndrome patients were the main repertoire analysis focus.

Trimming took 4 bases from V and 9 from J, leaving 19 bases between them. In germline, CDR1 is SGHRS, CDR2 YFSETQ. This CDR3 has 14 amino acids. Overall study findings and caveats: Versus controls, Löfgren's syndrome patients reportedly showed TRAV12-1 and TRBV2 as most expanded. Paired TRAV12-1/TRBV2 TCRs showed CDR3 homology and preferential pairing. Multiple Löfgren's syndrome patients reportedly shared TRAV12-1 and TRBV2 CDR3 motifs.

TCRdb used MiXCR to reprocess the reads, holding one entry per CDR3 protein. Of roughly 63,000 distinct CDR3 sequences in the sample, 21% were seen once. The sequence derives from a human donor with sarcoidosis (Löfgren's syndrome or another form), or a control subject (not recorded which). This rearrangement joins TRBV5-1 to TRBJ2-5; D may be TRBD2 (6 bases). Specimen: CD4+ T cells from PBMCs. DNA of the CDR3: TGCGCCAGCAGCGTGGACTCGACCGGAGGGGCCCAGTACTTC. Encoded protein: CASSVDSTGGAQYF.